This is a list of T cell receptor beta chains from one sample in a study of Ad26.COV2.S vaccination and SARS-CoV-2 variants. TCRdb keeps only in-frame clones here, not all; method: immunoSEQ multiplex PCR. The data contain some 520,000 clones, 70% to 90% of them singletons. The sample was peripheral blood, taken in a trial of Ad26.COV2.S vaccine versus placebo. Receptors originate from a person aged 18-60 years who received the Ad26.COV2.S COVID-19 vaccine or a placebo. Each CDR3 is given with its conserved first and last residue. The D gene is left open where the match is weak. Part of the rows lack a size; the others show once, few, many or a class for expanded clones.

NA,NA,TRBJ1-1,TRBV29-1,CSVEGLGVGTEAFF,TGCAGCGTGGAGGGGCTGGGGGTGGGGACTGAAGCTTTCTTT
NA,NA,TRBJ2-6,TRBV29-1,CSVVLISGANVLTF,TGCAGCGTTGTTTTGATCTCTGGGGCCAACGTCCTGACTTTC
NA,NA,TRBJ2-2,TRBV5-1,CASSLSRSRDTGELFF,TGCGCCAGCAGCTTGAGCAGGAGTAGAGACACCGGGGAGCTGTTTTTT
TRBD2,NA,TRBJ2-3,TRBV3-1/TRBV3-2,CASSQLAGAVDTQYF,TGTGCCAGCAGCCAACTAGCGGGAGCTGTAGATACGCAGTATTTT
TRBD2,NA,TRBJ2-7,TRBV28,CASSWTSGAYEQYF,TGTGCCAGCAGTTGGACTAGCGGGGCCTACGAGCAGTACTTC
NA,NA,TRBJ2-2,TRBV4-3,CASSQDRSTQGGELFF,TGCGCCAGCAGCCAAGATCGGAGTACACAGGGCGGGGAGCTGTTTTTT
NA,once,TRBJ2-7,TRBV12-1,CASSSRTRFHEQYF,TGTGCCAGCAGCTCTAGGACTAGGTTCCACGAGCAGTACTTC
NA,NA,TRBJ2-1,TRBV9,CASSRRAEDYEQFF,TGTGCCAGCAGCCGGAGGGCCGAGGACTATGAGCAGTTCTTC
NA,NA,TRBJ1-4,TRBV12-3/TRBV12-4,CASGRGSNEKLFF,TGTGCCAGCGGGAGAGGGTCTAATGAAAAACTGTTTTTT
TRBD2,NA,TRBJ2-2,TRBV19,CASSMWREGFGELFF,TGTGCCAGTAGTATGTGGCGGGAGGGCTTTGGGGAGCTGTTTTTT
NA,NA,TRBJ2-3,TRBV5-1,CASSLNRAPDTQYF,TGCGCCAGCAGCTTGAACAGGGCGCCAGATACGCAGTATTTT
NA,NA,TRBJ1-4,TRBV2,CASVRGAPNEKLFF,TGTGCCAGCGTTCGGGGGGCCCCTAATGAAAAACTGTTTTTT
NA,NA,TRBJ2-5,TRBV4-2,CASSPTSLGETQYF,TGTGCCAGCAGCCCAACTAGTTTAGGCGAGACCCAGTACTTC
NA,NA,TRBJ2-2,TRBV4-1,CASSRRGTSNTGELFF,TGCGCCAGCAGCCGGAGAGGGACTTCGAACACCGGGGAGCTGTTTTTT
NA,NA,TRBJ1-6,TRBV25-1,CASSDLYNSPLHF,TGTGCCAGCAGTGACCTCTATAATTCACCCCTCCACTTT
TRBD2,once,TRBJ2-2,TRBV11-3,CASSHRLAGGSGELFF,TGTGCCAGCAGCCACCGACTAGCGGGAGGGTCCGGGGAGCTGTTTTTT
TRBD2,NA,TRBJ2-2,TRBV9,CASSVDGRATGELFF,TGTGCCAGCAGCGTAGACGGGAGGGCCACCGGGGAGCTGTTTTTT
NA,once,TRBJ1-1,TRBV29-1,CSARTGNTEAFF,TGCAGCGCCAGGACGGGGAACACTGAAGCTTTCTTT
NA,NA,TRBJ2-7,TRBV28,CASGGIGYEQYF,TGTGCCAGCGGGGGGATCGGATACGAGCAGTACTTC
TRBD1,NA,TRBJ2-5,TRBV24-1,CATRDRVQETQYF,TGTGCCACCAGAGACAGGGTTCAAGAGACCCAGTACTTC
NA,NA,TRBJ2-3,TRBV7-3,CASSLFAGGDTQYF,TGTGCCAGCAGCTTATTCGCCGGCGGTGATACGCAGTATTTT
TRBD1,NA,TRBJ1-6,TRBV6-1,CASSEKGQGISPLHF,TGTGCCAGCAGTGAAAAGGGACAGGGGATTTCACCCCTCCACTTT